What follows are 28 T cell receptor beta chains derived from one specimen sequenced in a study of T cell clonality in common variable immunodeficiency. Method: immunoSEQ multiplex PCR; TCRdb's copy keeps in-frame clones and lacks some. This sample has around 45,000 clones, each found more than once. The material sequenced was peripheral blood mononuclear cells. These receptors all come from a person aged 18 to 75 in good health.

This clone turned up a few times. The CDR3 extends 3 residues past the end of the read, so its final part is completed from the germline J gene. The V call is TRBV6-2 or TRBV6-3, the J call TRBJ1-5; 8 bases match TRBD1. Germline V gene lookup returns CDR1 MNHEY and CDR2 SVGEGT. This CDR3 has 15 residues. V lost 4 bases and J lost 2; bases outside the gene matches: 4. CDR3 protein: CASSSGGVGNQPQHF. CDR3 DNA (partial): TGTGCCAGCAGTTCAGGGGGCGTAGGCAATCAGCCC.

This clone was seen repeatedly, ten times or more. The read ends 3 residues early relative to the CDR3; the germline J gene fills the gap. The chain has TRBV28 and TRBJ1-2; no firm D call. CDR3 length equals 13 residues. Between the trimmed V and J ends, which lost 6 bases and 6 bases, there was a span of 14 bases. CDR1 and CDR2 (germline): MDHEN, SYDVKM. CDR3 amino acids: CASSPSGEDGYTF. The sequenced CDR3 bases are TGTGCCAGCAGCCCGAGCGGTGAAGATGGC.

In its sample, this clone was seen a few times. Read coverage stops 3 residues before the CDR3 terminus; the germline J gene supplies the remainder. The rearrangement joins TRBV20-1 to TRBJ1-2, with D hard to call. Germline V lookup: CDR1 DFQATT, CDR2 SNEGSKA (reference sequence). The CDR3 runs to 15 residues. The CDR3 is CSASQTSGLYNEYTF. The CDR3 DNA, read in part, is TGCAGTGCTAGTCAAACTAGCGGACTATACAATGAG.

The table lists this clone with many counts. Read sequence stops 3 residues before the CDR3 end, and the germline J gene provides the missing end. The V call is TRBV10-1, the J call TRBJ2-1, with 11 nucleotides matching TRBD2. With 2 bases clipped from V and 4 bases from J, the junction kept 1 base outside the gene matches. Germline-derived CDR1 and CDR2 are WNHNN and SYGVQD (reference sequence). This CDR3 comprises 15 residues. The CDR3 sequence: CASSEGTSGYNEQFF. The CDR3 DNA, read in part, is TGCGCCAGCAGTGAGGGGACTAGCGGATACAATGAG.

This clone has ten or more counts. Here the CDR3 reads CASSPKGLAALNTGELFF. The CDR3 DNA, read in part, is TGCGCCAGCAGCCCTAAGGGACTAGCGGCTTTGAACACCGGGGAG. V gene TRBV5-1 combines with J gene TRBJ2-2; the match to TRBD2 covers 11 bases. From the germline J gene comes the end of the CDR3, since the read stops 3 residues before it. This CDR3 comprises 18 residues. Germline V CDR1 and CDR2: SGHRS, YFSETQ. V dropped 4 bases and J dropped 1; count of bases not matched to a gene: 9. Based on the CDR3 plus reference TRBV5-1 and TRBJ2-2, the full variable domain is KAGVTQTPRYLIKTRGQQVTLSCSPISGHRSVSWYQQTPGQGLQFLFEYFSETQRNKGNFPGRFSGRQFSNSRSEMNVSTLELGDSALYLCASSPKGLAALNTGELFFGEGSRLTVL.

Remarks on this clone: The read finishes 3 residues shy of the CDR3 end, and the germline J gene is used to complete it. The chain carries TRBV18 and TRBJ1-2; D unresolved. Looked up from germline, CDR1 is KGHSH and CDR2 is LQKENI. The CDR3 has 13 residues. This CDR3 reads CASSPRDAYDYTF. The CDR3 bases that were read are TGTGCCAGCTCACCACGCGATGCCTACGAC.

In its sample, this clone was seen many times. The chain's CDR3 is CSAGPGTGINQPQHF. The sequenced part of the CDR3 DNA is TGCAGTGCTGGGCCGGGGACAGGGATCAATCAGCCC. This chain uses TRBV20-1 with TRBJ1-5; 9 bases map to TRBD1. The read is 3 residues too short to cover the CDR3 end, so that end is filled in from the germline J gene. The CDR3 has 15 amino acids. The germline gives CDR1 DFQATT, CDR2 SNEGSKA (reference sequence). Germline trimming cut 5 bases from V and 3 bases from J; bases unmatched to any gene: 8.

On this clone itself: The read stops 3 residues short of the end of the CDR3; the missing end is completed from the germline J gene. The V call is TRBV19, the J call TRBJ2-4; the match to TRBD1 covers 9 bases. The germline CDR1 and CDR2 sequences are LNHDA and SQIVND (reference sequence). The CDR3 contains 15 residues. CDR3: CASSPQGAERYGQYF. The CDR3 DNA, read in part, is TGTGCCAGTAGCCCACAGGGGGCGGAACGGTATGGT.

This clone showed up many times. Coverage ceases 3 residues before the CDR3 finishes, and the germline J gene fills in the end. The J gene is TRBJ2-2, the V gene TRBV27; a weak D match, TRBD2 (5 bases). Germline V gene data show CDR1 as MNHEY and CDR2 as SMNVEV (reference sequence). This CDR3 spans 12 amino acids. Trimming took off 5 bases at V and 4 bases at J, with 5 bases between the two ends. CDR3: CASSRGTGELFF. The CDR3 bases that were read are TGTGCCAGCAGTCGGGGCACCGGGGAG.

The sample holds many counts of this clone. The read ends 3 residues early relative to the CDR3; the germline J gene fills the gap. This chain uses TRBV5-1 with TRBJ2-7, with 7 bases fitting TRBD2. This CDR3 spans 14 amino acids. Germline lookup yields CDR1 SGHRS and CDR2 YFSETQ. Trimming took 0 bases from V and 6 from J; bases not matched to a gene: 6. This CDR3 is CASSLGAGETEQYF. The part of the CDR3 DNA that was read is TGCGCCAGCAGCTTGGGTGCGGGAGAAACCGAG.

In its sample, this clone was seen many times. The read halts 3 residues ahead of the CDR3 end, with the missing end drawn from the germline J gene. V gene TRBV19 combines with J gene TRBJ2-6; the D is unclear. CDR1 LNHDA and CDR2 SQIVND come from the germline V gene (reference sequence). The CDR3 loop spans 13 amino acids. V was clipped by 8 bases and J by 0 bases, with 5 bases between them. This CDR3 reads CASQSSGANVLTF. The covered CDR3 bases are TGTGCCAGTCAGAGCTCTGGGGCCAACGTC.

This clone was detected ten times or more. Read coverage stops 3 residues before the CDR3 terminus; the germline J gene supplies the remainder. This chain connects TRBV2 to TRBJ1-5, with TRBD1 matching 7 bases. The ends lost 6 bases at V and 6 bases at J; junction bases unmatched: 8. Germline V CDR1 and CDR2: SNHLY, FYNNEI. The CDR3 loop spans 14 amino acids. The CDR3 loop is CASSAQGISQPQHF. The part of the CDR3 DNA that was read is TGTGCCAGCAGCGCACAGGGGATCAGTCAGCCC.

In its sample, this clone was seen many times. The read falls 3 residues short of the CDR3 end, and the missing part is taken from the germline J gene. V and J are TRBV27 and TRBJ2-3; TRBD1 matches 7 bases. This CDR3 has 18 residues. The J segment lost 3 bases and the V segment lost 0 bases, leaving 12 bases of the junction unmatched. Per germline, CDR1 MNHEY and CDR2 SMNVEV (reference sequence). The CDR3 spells CASSLSHSGTEPTDTQYF. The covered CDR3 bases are TGTGCCAGCAGTTTATCGCATTCCGGGACAGAACCAACAGATACG.

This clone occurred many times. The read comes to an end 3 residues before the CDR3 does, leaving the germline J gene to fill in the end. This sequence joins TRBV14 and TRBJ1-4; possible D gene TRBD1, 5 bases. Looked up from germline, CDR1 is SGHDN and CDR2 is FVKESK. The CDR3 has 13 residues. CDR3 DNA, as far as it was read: TGTGCCAGCAGCCAAGATTGGGGGGAGAAA. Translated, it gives CASSQDWGEK. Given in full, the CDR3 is CASSQDWGEKLFF.

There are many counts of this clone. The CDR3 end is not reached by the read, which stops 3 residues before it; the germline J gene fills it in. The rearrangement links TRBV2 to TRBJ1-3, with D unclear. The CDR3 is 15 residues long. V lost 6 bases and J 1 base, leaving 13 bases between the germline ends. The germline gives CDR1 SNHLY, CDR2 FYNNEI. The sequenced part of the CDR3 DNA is TGTGCCAGCAGAGCCACAGTTACTTCTGGAAACACC. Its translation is CASRATVTSGNT. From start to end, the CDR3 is CASRATVTSGNTIYF.

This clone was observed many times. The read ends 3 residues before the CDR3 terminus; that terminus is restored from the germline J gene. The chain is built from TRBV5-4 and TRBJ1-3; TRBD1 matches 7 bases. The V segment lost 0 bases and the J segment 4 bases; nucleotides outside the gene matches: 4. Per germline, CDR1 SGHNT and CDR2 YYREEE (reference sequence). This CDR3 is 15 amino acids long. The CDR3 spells CASSLERGLGNTIYF. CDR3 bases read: TGTGCCAGCAGCTTGGAGAGGGGGCTCGGAAACACC. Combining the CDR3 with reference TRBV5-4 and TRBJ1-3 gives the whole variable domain ETGVTQSPTHLIKTRGQQVTLRCSSQSGHNTVSWYQQALGQGPQFIFQYYREEENGRGNFPPRFSGLQFPNYSSELNVNALELDDSALYLCASSLERGLGNTIYFGEGSWLTVV.

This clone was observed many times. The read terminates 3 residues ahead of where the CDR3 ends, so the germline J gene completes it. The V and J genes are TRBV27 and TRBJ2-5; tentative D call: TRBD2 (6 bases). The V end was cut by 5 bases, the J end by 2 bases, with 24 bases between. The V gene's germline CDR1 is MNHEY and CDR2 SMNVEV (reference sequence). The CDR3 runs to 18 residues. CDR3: CASSNISSSEGSQETQYF. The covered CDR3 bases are TGTGCCAGCAGTAACATATCGAGTTCGGAGGGTTCTCAAGAGACC.

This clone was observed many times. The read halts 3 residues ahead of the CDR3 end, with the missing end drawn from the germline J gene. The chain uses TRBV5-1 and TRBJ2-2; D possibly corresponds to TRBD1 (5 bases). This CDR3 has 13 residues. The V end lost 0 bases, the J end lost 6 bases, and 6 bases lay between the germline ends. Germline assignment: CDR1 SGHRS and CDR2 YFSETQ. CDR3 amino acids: CASSLEGAGELFF. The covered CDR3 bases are TGCGCCAGCAGCTTGGAAGGGGCCGGGGAG.

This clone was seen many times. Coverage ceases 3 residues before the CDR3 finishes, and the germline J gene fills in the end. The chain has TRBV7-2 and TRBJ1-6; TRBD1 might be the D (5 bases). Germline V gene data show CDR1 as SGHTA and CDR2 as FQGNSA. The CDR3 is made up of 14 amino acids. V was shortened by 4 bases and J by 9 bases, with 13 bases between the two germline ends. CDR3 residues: CASSWGETGSPLHF. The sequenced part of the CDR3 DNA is TGTGCCAGCAGCTGGGGGGAGACGGGTTCACCC.

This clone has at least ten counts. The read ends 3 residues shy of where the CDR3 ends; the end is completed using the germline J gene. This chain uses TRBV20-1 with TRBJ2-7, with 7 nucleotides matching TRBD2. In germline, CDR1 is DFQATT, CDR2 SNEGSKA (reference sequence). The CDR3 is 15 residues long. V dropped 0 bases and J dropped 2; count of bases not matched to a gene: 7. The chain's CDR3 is CSAREITSDTYEQYF. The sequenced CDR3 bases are TGCAGTGCTAGAGAGATCACTAGCGATACCTACGAG.

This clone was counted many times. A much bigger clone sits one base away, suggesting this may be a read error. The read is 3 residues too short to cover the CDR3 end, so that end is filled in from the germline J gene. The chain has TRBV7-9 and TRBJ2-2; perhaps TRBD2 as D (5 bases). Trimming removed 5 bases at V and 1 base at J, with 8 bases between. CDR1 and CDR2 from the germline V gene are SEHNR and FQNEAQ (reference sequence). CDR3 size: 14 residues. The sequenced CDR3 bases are TGTGCCAGCAGCCGCGGGCAGAACACCGGGGAG. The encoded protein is CASSRGQNTGE. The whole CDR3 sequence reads CASSRGQNTGELFF.

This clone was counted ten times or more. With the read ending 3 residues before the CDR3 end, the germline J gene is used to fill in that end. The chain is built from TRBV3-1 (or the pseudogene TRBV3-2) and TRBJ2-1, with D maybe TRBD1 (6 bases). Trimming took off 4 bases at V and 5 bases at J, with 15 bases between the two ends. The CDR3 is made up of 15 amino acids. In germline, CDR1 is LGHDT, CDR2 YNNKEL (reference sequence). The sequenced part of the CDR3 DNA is TGTGCCAGCAGCCCACAGGGTGCGAAACACAATGAG. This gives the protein CASSPQGAKHNE. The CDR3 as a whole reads CASSPQGAKHNEQFF.

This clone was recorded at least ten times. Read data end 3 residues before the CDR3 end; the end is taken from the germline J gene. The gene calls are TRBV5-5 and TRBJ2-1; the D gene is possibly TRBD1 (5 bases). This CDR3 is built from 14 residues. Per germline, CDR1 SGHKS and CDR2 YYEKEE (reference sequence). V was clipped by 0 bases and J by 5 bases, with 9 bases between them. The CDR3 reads CASSLAGLNNEQFF. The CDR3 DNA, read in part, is TGTGCCAGCAGCTTGGCAGGGCTTAACAATGAG. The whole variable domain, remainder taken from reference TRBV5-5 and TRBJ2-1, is DAGVTQSPTHLIKTRGQQVTLRCSPISGHKSVSWYQQVLGQGPQFIFQYYEKEERGRGNFPDRFSARQFPNYSSELNVNALLLGDSALYLCASSLAGLNNEQFFGPGTRLTVL.

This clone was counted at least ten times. CDR3 region: CASSLIMGQVTEQYF. The CDR3 bases that were read are TGTGCCAGCAGCTTAATTATGGGACAGGTGACCGAG. The V and J genes are TRBV7-8 and TRBJ2-7, with TRBD1 identical over 8 bases. Read data end 3 residues before the CDR3 end; the end is taken from the germline J gene. V lost 2 bases to trimming and J lost 6 bases; unmatched junction nucleotides: 9. The CDR3 totals 15 residues. Looked up from germline, CDR1 is SGHVS and CDR2 is FQNEAQ. The complete variable domain, with remaining parts taken from reference TRBV7-8 and TRBJ2-7, reads GAGVSQSPRYKVAKRGQDVALRCDPISGHVSLFWYQQALGQGPEFLTYFQNEAQLDKSGLPSDRFFAERPEGSVSTLKIQRTQQEDSAVYLCASSLIMGQVTEQYFGPGTRLTVT.

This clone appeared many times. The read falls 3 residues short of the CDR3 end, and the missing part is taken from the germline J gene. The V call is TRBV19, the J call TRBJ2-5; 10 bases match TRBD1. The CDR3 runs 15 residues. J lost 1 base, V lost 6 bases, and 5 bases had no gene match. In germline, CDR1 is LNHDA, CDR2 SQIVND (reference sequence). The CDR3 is CASRRQGASQETQYF. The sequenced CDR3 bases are TGTGCCAGTAGACGACAGGGGGCCTCCCAAGAGACC.

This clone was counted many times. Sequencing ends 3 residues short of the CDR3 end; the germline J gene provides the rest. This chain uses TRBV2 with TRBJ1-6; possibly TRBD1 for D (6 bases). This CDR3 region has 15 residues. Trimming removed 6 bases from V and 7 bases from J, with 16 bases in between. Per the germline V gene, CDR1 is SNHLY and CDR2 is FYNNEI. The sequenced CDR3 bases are TGTGCCAGCAGCCGAACGGACAGTAAGAATTCACCC. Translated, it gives CASSRTDSKNSP. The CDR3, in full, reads CASSRTDSKNSPLHF. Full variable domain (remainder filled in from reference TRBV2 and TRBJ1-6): EPEVTQTPSHQVTQMGQEVILRCVPISNHLYFYWYRQILGQKVEFLVSFYNNEISEKSEIFDDQFSVERPDGSNFTLKIRSTKLEDSAMYFCASSRTDSKNSPLHFGNGTRLTVT.

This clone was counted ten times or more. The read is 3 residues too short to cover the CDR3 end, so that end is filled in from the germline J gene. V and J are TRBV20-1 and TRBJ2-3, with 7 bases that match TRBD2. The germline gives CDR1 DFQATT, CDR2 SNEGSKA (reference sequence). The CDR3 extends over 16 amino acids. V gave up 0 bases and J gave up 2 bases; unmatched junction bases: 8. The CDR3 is CSARDPRGTNTDTQYF. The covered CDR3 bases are TGCAGTGCTAGAGATCCGCGGGGGACCAACACAGATACG.

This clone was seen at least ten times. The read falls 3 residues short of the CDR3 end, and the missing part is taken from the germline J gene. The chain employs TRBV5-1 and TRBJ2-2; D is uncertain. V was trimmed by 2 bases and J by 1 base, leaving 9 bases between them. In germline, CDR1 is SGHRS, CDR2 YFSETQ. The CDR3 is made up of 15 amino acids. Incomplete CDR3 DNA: TGCGCCAGCAGCTTAGTAGTTTTGAACACCGGGGAG. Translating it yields CASSLVVLNTGE. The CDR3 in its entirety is CASSLVVLNTGELFF. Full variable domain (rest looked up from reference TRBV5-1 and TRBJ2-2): KAGVTQTPRYLIKTRGQQVTLSCSPISGHRSVSWYQQTPGQGLQFLFEYFSETQRNKGNFPGRFSGRQFSNSRSEMNVSTLELGDSALYLCASSLVVLNTGELFFGEGSRLTVL.